This T cell receptor (beta chain) is from a study of CD8 T cells in ankylosing spondylitis (dated by TCRdb to 2015 to 2018). About the full investigation: The study set out to find disease-linked TCR variants by profiling T cell receptor beta repertoires in ankylosing spondylitis patients and healthy donors. Peripheral blood samples were taken, and synovial fluid was additionally collected from ankylosing spondylitis patients. The full study cohort was made up of under 30 ankylosing spondylitis patients and about a hundred healthy donors. The full study reports these points: Blood from ankylosing spondylitis patients appeared to be characterized by a TCR beta motif made up of several highly homologous amino acid variants. In peripheral blood, the disease-linked clones were found at relatively low frequencies and had a CD8+ phenotype. Some motif variants were previously reported in synovial fluid and blood of reactive arthritis patients, suggesting common disease-initiation mechanisms. According to the report, matched synovial fluid samples from ankylosing spondylitis patients were significantly enriched for the disease-linked clones.

As concerns this clonotype: What this receptor recognizes is not known. No base quality values were provided; no much bigger clone lies one nucleotide off.

Sequencing relied on an Illumina HiSeq 2500. TCR beta libraries were prepared by quantitative 5'-RACE with molecular barcodes. As for the original processing: To identify disease-linked TCR variants, a new computational method was used, one built on a probabilistic model of VDJ rearrangement. TCRdb took the public reads, trimmed them with fastp at Q25, ran MiXCR for clone calling and kept in-frame beta chains. A single entry per CDR3 protein holds the most common genes and DNA from its merged rows. The V and J calls were determined by TCRdb, not by the authors. This sample has approximately 300,000 distinct CDR3 sequences in its table, and over 15% of those were observed once. Clones ranked in the top ten supply less than 9.5% of the sample. The CDR3, from cysteine to phenylalanine, totals 15 residues. Of the read, only the CDR3 DNA is kept; its 45 bases are in frame from base 1. CDR1 and CDR2 are read off the germline V gene as MDHEN and SYDVKM. Trimming at the junction amounts to 3 bases on V and 7 bases on J, and the germline ends lie 15 bases apart.

The chain was built from TRBV28 and TRBJ1-4; the D gene is perhaps TRBD1, on 6 matching bases. The sequence was collected from a male donor with ankylosing spondylitis or in good health (not recorded which). The specimen sequenced was blood, either unsorted or a sorted T cell fraction (not recorded which). The DNA sequence reads TGTGCCAGCAGTTTTTCGGCCGGGGGGCTTGAAAAACTGTTTTTT. Its protein is CASSFSAGGLEKLFF.